This T cell receptor (beta chain) was sequenced for a study of OX40 agonist ivuxolimab in advanced cancers. Study at large: With ivuxolimab, an agonistic anti-OX40 (CD134) antibody, patients were treated. Patients with prior anti-PD-1, anti-PD-L1 or anti-CTLA-4 therapy were eligible; roughly 41% had some.

On this clone: The antigen is undetermined.

Trimming removed 0 bases at V and 4 bases at J, with 10 bases between. CDR3 length: 14 amino acids. Germline V gives CDR1 SGDLS, CDR2 YYNGEE. Repertoires were generated with immunoSEQ multiplex PCR, while TCRdb's copy carries only in-frame clones and drops some. The sample shows 8,500 to 10,000 clones, 80% to 90% of them seen only once. Study-level points and caveats: The CD4+ and CD8+ T cells in the blood had expanded clonally by week 6 at 0.1 to 3.0 mg/kg.

This rearrangement joins TRBV9 to TRBJ1-2; D ambiguous. The sequence was collected from an adult with an advanced solid tumor such as melanoma, head and neck, liver or kidney cancer. The sequences come from CD4+ or CD8+ T cells sorted from blood, collected in a trial of the OX40 agonist ivuxolimab. The CDR3 region is CASSVGLEPYGYTF. CDR3 bases: TGTGCCAGCAGCGTAGGTCTGGAACCCTATGGCTACACCTTC.